The 20 T cell receptor beta chains reported below all come from one sample, sequenced in a study of radiotherapy plus CTLA-4 blockade in lung cancer. Sequencing was performed with immunoSEQ multiplex PCR; in TCRdb, only in-frame clones are kept and a portion is missing. The table shows roughly 88,000 clones, with 83% occurring only once. The sequencing here drew on peripheral blood, taken from a patient treated with radiotherapy plus ipilimumab. The receptors here all came from a human donor with non-small cell lung cancer who had stable disease on radiotherapy plus ipilimumab.

The chain recombines TRBV11-3 with TRBJ2-1; TRBD2 aligns across 8 bases. The CDR3 covers 15 residues. Unmatched junction bases numbered 1, after V lost 1 base and J lost 2 bases. In germline, CDR1 is SGHNT, CDR2 YENEEA. This chain's CDR3 is CASSLGSGTYNEQFF. The CDR3 DNA follows: TGTGCCAGCAGCTTAGGTAGCGGGACCTACAATGAGCAGTTCTTC.

The chain employs TRBV28 and TRBJ2-1; D possibly corresponds to TRBD2 (6 bases). The V gene lost 10 bases and the J gene lost 8 bases, with 21 bases spanning the gap. CDR1 is MDHEN and CDR2 is SYDVKM in the germline V gene. CDR3 length: 14 residues. Here the CDR3 reads CATRSGVAGHEQFF. For the CDR3, the DNA is TGTGCCACCAGGTCCGGAGTGGCGGGACATGAGCAGTTCTTC.

Here the CDR3 reads CASSFPRGSNEKLFF. Written as DNA, the CDR3 is TGTGCCAGCAGCTTTCCCAGAGGGAGTAATGAAAAACTGTTTTTT. J is TRBJ1-4 and V is TRBV5-6; no definite D call. The V and J ends lost 2 bases and 4 bases respectively, with 12 bases between them. The CDR3 has 15 amino acids. Germline V gives CDR1 SGHDT, CDR2 YYEEEE.

The rearrangement joins TRBV5-1 to TRBJ2-7, with D maybe TRBD1 (7 bases). The CDR3 is 13 residues long. V lost 3 bases and J lost 7, with 14 bases in between. Looked up from germline, CDR1 is SGHRS and CDR2 is YFSETQ. The CDR3 bases are TGCGCCAGCAGCTCCTACCAGGGGGGTGAGCAGTACTTC. Protein product: CASSSYQGGEQYF. The full variable domain, in which reference TRBV5-1 and TRBJ2-7 provide the parts outside the CDR3, is KAGVTQTPRYLIKTRGQQVTLSCSPISGHRSVSWYQQTPGQGLQFLFEYFSETQRNKGNFPGRFSGRQFSNSRSEMNVSTLELGDSALYLCASSSYQGGEQYFGPGTRLTVT.

The V and J genes are TRBV9 and TRBJ1-1; D is unresolved. The CDR3 covers 13 residues. V gave up 0 bases and J gave up 5 bases, with 8 bases separating them. Germline CDR1 reads SGDLS; CDR2 reads YYNGEE. Here the CDR3 reads CASSVGVQTEAFF. The CDR3 DNA follows: TGTGCCAGCAGCGTAGGGGTTCAAACTGAAGCTTTCTTT.

This clone was picked up a small number of times. The gene calls are TRBV11-1 and TRBJ2-5; possibly TRBD2 for D (7 bases). The V gene lost 4 bases and the J gene lost 8 bases, with 17 bases spanning the gap. The germline CDR1 and CDR2 sequences are SGHAT and FQDESV (reference sequence). The CDR3 covers 14 residues. CDR3 DNA sequence: TGTGCCAGCAGCTCGAAGGGGGGGGGCGGAACCCAGTACTTC. Translated: CASSSKGGGGTQYF.

This clone was observed a single time. This chain connects TRBV6-5 to TRBJ1-5, with 7 bases that match TRBD1. CDR3 length equals 14 residues. Germline V gene sequence: CDR1 MNHEY, CDR2 SVGAGI. The V and J ends lost 5 bases and 6 bases, in that order; junction bases with no gene match: 7. The CDR3 DNA sequence: TGTGCCAGCAGTCCGACGACAGGGAGTCAGCCCCAGCATTTT. Residues: CASSPTTGSQPQHF.

The V gene is TRBV9, the J gene TRBJ1-4; no firm D call. CDR1 is SGDLS and CDR2 is YYNGEE in the germline V gene. The CDR3 has 15 residues. With 3 bases removed from V and 6 bases from J, the gap between germline ends came to 15 bases. CDR3 region: CASSEQGRVYEKLFF. The CDR3 coding sequence is TGTGCCAGCAGCGAGCAAGGGAGGGTTTATGAAAAACTGTTTTTT.

The rearrangement links TRBV1 to TRBJ2-7; TRBD2 is the table's D call, not checked against the DNA. TRBV1 is recorded as a pseudogene. The CDR3 is 15 amino acids. In nucleotides, the CDR3 is TGCACCAGCAGCCAAGGATGGACTCCCAAAGGCGAGCAGTACTTC. It yields the protein CTSSQGWTPKGEQYF.

The chain couples TRBV19 to TRBJ1-2; the match to TRBD1 covers 8 bases. CDR3 length: 13 amino acids. The V and J ends lost 3 bases and 6 bases, in that order; junction bases with no gene match: 3. Per the germline V gene, CDR1 is LNHDA and CDR2 is SQIVND (reference sequence). The CDR3, as DNA: TGTGCCAGTAGTATCCGACAGGGGAATGGCTACACCTTC. Protein product: CASSIRQGNGYTF.

The chain combines TRBV18 with TRBJ1-1; no clear D. CDR1 is KGHSH, CDR2 LQKENI, per germline. The CDR3 runs to 14 residues. V was pared by 3 bases and J by 1 base, with 9 bases between. CDR3 loop: CASSPMAENTEAFF. CDR3 coding DNA: TGTGCCAGCTCACCTATGGCAGAGAACACTGAAGCTTTCTTT.

The chain couples TRBV18 to TRBJ2-3, with a tentative D call TRBD1 (5 bases). The V end was cut by 1 base, the J end by 2 bases, with 7 bases between. This CDR3 comprises 14 residues. Germline-derived CDR1 and CDR2 are KGHSH and LQKENI. CDR3 sequence: CASSPQGSTDTQYF. DNA of the CDR3: TGTGCCAGCTCACCACAGGGGTCCACAGATACGCAGTATTTT.

The J gene is TRBJ1-5, the V gene TRBV27, with unresolved D. Germline-derived CDR1 and CDR2 are MNHEY and SMNVEV (reference sequence). Trimming stripped 6 bases from V and 4 bases from J, with 16 bases between. CDR3 size: 15 residues. The CDR3 protein is CASRKSGGSNQPQHF. The CDR3 DNA reads TGTGCCAGCAGGAAGTCAGGCGGAAGTAATCAGCCCCAGCATTTT.

In this sample, this clone turned up a few times. The chain joins TRBV5-8 to TRBJ2-7; D gene unclear. The CDR3 spans 15 residues. The germline V and J ends were trimmed by 2 bases and 7 bases, with 19 bases remaining between them. Germline V CDR1 and CDR2: SGHTS, YDEGEE. In DNA, the CDR3 is TGTGCCAGCAGCTTATTGGCGCAGAGATCGAGGGAGCAGTACTTC. Protein product: CASSLLAQRSREQYF. Supplemented by reference TRBV5-8 and TRBJ2-7, the full variable domain reads EAGVTQSPTHLIKTRGQQATLRCSPISGHTSVYWYQQALGLGLQFLLWYDEGEERNRGNFPPRFSGRQFPNYSSELNVNALELEDSALYLCASSLLAQRSREQYFGPGTRLTVT.

This clone is a singleton in its sample. This chain joins TRBV7-6 and TRBJ2-3; no reliable D call. Trimming cost V 1 base and J 5 bases, with 10 bases left between them. The CDR3 spans 14 residues. Looked up from germline, CDR1 is SGHVS and CDR2 is FNYEAQ. In DNA, the CDR3 is TGTGCCAGCAGCTTAGGGGTAGGGTTAGATACGCAGTATTTT. Protein sequence: CASSLGVGLDTQYF.

The gene calls are TRBV28 and TRBJ1-6; 8 positions match TRBD1. This CDR3 is 15 amino acids long. CDR1 MDHEN and CDR2 SYDVKM come from the germline V gene. Trimming at V came to 6 bases and at J to 7 bases, leaving 8 bases not matched to a gene. This chain's CDR3 is CASRVQGARNSPLHF. The CDR3 DNA reads as TGTGCCAGCAGGGTTCAGGGGGCGCGAAATTCACCCCTCCACTTT.

This clone has just one count. This sequence joins TRBV11-3 and TRBJ1-1; D is undetermined. The CDR3 totals 10 residues. V was shortened by 3 bases and J by 7 bases, with 3 bases between the two germline ends. In germline, CDR1 is SGHNT, CDR2 YENEEA. CDR3 loop: CASSLGEAFF. CDR3 DNA sequence: TGTGCCAGCAGCTTGGGTGAAGCTTTCTTT.

V and J are TRBV2 and TRBJ2-6; TRBD1 matches at 7 bases. V lost 8 bases and J lost 0; bases outside the gene matches: 10. This CDR3 region has 17 residues. The germline V gene encodes CDR1 SNHLY and CDR2 FYNNEI. For the CDR3, the DNA is TGTGCCAGCTGGGGCAGGGGGTCGACCTCTGGGGCCAACGTCCTGACTTTC. It yields the protein CASWGRGSTSGANVLTF.

This CDR3 is CASSLARGTQAKGYTF. CDR3 nucleotides: TGTGCCAGCAGCTTAGCGCGGGGGACCCAGGCGAAGGGCTACACCTTC. The chain carries TRBV7-2 and TRBJ1-2, with D perhaps TRBD1 (5 bases). Germline lookup yields CDR1 SGHTA and CDR2 FQGNSA. Trimming removed 0 bases from V and 8 bases from J, with 19 bases in between. CDR3 length: 16 amino acids. The variable domain in full, with the rest retrieved from reference TRBV7-2 and TRBJ1-2, is GAGVSQSPSNKVTEKGKDVELRCDPISGHTALYWYRQSLGQGLEFLIYFQGNSAPDKSGLPSDRFSAERTGGSVSTLTIQRTQQEDSAVYLCASSLARGTQAKGYTFGSGTRLTVV.

The chain employs TRBV28 and TRBJ2-1, with TRBD2 matching over 7 bases. CDR3 length: 15 residues. Per germline, CDR1 MDHEN and CDR2 SYDVKM. The junction had 4 bases not matched to a gene; V was cut back by 3 bases and J by 2 bases. Here the CDR3 reads CASSFPAGAYNEQFF. The CDR3 DNA is TGTGCCAGCAGTTTCCCCGCGGGGGCCTACAATGAGCAGTTCTTC.